This paragraph reports one T cell receptor (beta chain). The entry originates in a study of cytomegalovirus exposure and HLA in healthy donors. Study information: Among several hundred genotyped donors, roughly 80% fell in the Caucasian-associated ancestry cluster.

Trimming at V came to 2 bases and at J to 3 bases, leaving 5 bases not matched to a gene. Germline-derived CDR1 and CDR2 are SGHRS and YFSETQ. The CDR3 is 14 amino acids. Primers included in the PCR were 60 Vbeta and 13 Jbeta primers. Here immunoSEQ multiplex PCR was the method, and the copy in TCRdb shows in-frame clones only, minus some. The sample lists about 300,000 clones, 75% to 90% occurring once. V is TRBV5-1 and J is TRBJ2-7; 7 bases line up with TRBD2. This TCR derives from a middle-aged man in good health and CMV-seropositive. The source material was PBMCs. The chain's CDR3 is CASSFGGGGYEQYF. The CDR3 DNA reads as TGCGCCAGCAGCTTTGGCGGGGGAGGCTACGAGCAGTACTTC.